Presented here are 17 T cell receptor beta chains from one specimen sequenced in a study of T-cell reconstitution after alpha-beta-depleted transplantation in children. Preparation of the TCRbeta library involved a method that used unique molecular identifiers. TCRdb re-derived calls from the PCR reads in MiXCR, one entry per CDR3 protein. This table holds about 150,000 distinct CDR3 sequences, 8.5% to 14% found once. The starting material was PBMCs, obtained before TCRalphabeta/CD19-depleted stem cell transplant. These TCRs come from a boy aged 2-15 years with acute myeloid leukemia, due to receive a stem cell transplant.

This clonotype was seen ten or more times. The chain is built from TRBV12-3 or TRBV12-4 and TRBJ1-6, with D perhaps matching TRBD1 (5 bases). The V gene lost 8 bases and the J gene lost 8 bases, with 13 bases spanning the gap. The CDR3 sequence is 13 residues long. CDR3 protein: CASRGQAHSPLHF. The CDR3 coding sequence is TGTGCCAGCCGGGGCCAGGCTCATTCACCCCTCCACTTT.

This clonotype occurred many times. The DNA for the CDR3 is TGTGCCAGCAGCCAAGATATCGACTTCGGGCTATATACTGAAGCTTTCTTT. This sequence encodes CASSQDIDFGLYTEAFF. The gene calls are TRBV3-1 and TRBJ1-1; D uncertain. Trimming pared 0 bases from V and 5 bases from J, leaving 19 bases between. The CDR3 loop spans 17 amino acids. Germline V gives CDR1 LGHDT, CDR2 YNNKEL (reference sequence).

This clonotype has ten or more counts. The rearrangement uses TRBV5-1 and TRBJ1-2; weak D call: TRBD1 (5 bases). The CDR3 loop spans 14 amino acids. Germline V CDR1 and CDR2: SGHRS, YFSETQ. Trimming pared 3 bases from V and 7 bases from J, leaving 16 bases between. The CDR3 DNA sequence: TGCGCCAGCAGCTCCGGTGAAGGGGCTGGTGGCTACACCTTC. Its translation is CASSSGEGAGGYTF.

Relative to its sample, this clonotype is medium-sized. This chain joins TRBV7-9 and TRBJ1-1; D remains ambiguous. With 5 bases removed from V and 1 base from J, the gap between germline ends came to 8 bases. The CDR3 is 13 residues long. CDR1 and CDR2 from the germline V gene are SEHNR and FQNEAQ (reference sequence). In DNA form, the CDR3 reads TGTGCCAGCAGCCCCCTTAGGAACACTGAAGCTTTCTTT. It specifies CASSPLRNTEAFF.

This clonotype was found many times. The CDR3 region is CASRGDTQYF. CDR3 sequence (DNA): TGCGCCAGCCGAGGGGATACGCAGTATTTT. The chain recombines TRBV5-1 with TRBJ2-3, with a possible D match to TRBD2 (5 bases). The CDR3 length is 10 residues. Between the trimmed V and J ends, which lost 7 bases and 6 bases, there was a span of 6 bases. Germline lookup yields CDR1 SGHRS and CDR2 YFSETQ.

This clonotype was seen many times. The chain has TRBV15 and TRBJ1-1, with D possibly being TRBD1 (5 bases). The CDR3 extends over 14 amino acids. The germline CDR1 and CDR2 sequences are LNHNV and YYDKDF (reference sequence). Trimming removed 5 bases at V and 12 bases at J, with 22 bases between. CDR3 nucleotides: TGTGCCACCAGCGAGGAACCGGGACCCCCCGGAACTTTCTTT. Its protein product is CATSEEPGPPGTFF.

This clonotype was counted many times. The J gene is TRBJ2-1, the V gene TRBV3-1; 13 nucleotides agree with TRBD2. The CDR3 covers 17 residues. J lost 10 bases, V lost 0 bases, and 9 bases had no gene match. Germline CDR1 LGHDT, CDR2 YNNKEL (reference sequence). The CDR3 nucleotides are TGTGCCAGCAGCCAAGACGCGACGGGACTAGCGGGACCGGAGCAGTTCTTC. Its protein is CASSQDATGLAGPEQFF.

The rearrangement joins TRBV7-8 to TRBJ1-6; 7 positions match TRBD1. The ends lost 5 bases at V and 13 bases at J; junction bases unmatched: 11. Germline CDR1 reads SGHVS; CDR2 reads FQNEAQ. This CDR3 contains 14 residues. CDR3 protein: CASSPGQDTRPLHF. CDR3 nucleotide sequence: TGTGCCAGCAGCCCAGGACAGGACACGAGGCCCCTCCACTTT. The full variable domain, in which reference TRBV7-8 and TRBJ1-6 provide the parts outside the CDR3, is GAGVSQSPRYKVAKRGQDVALRCDPISGHVSLFWYQQALGQGPEFLTYFQNEAQLDKSGLPSDRFFAERPEGSVSTLKIQRTQQEDSAVYLCASSPGQDTRPLHFGNGTRLTVT.

This clonotype was counted once. This may arise from a read error, as a much more abundant clone is one base away. The CDR3 DNA reads as TGCAGCGCCGCTGGACTAGCGGGAGAGACCCTGTACTTC. Its translation is CSAAGLAGETLYF. The genes are TRBV29-1 and TRBJ2-5; 13 positions agree with TRBD2. The CDR3 covers 13 residues. Germline V lookup: CDR1 SQVTM, CDR2 ANQGSEA.

This clonotype has at least ten counts. The chain links TRBV9 to TRBJ2-4; possible D gene TRBD2, 6 bases. The CDR3 covers 13 residues. V dropped 0 bases and J dropped 7 bases, with 8 bases sitting between them. The germline CDR1 and CDR2 sequences are SGDLS and YYNGEE. Here the CDR3 DNA reads TGTGCCAGCAGCGTAGATGGAGGGAACATTCAGTACTTC. Encoded protein: CASSVDGGNIQYF.

The gene calls are TRBV25-1 and TRBJ2-2; D gene uncertain. This CDR3 is 14 amino acids long. Germline CDR1 MGHDK, CDR2 SYGVNS. Trimming took off 4 bases at V and 6 bases at J, with 12 bases between the two ends. The CDR3 spells CASSGTQESGELFF. The CDR3 DNA reads as TGTGCCAGCAGTGGGACGCAGGAATCCGGGGAGCTGTTTTTT.

At least ten counts were recorded for this clonotype. The J gene is TRBJ2-1, the V gene TRBV12-3 or TRBV12-4; 8 nucleotides match TRBD2. With 2 bases clipped from V and 2 bases from J, the junction kept 2 bases outside the gene matches. The CDR3 contains 15 residues. CDR3 loop: CASSLSGGPYNEQFF. For the CDR3, the DNA is TGTGCCAGCAGTTTAAGCGGGGGACCCTACAATGAGCAGTTCTTC.

This clonotype has just a few counts. Possible read error: a much larger clone is one base away. CDR3 residues: CCARARGLPSYNEQFF. Here the CDR3 DNA reads TGCTGTGCTAGAGCTCGGGGACTACCATCCTACAATGAGCAGTTCTTC. The V and J genes are TRBV20-1 and TRBJ2-1; 7 nucleotides match TRBD2. In germline, CDR1 is DFQATT, CDR2 SNEGSKA (reference sequence). The length of the CDR3 is 16 residues.

This clonotype was seen repeatedly, ten times or more. The chain recombines TRBV20-1 with TRBJ1-2; maybe TRBD1 (6 bases). Germline V gives CDR1 DFQATT, CDR2 SNEGSKA (reference sequence). CDR3 length equals 14 residues. In DNA, the CDR3 is TGCCTAATGGGGACAAACGGAGTAAACTATGGCTACACCTTC. It codes for CLMGTNGVNYGYTF.

Many counts were recorded for this clonotype. The gene calls are TRBV5-4 and TRBJ1-1, with 8 bases identical to TRBD1. The CDR3 extends over 14 amino acids. V shed 6 bases, J shed 2 bases, and the junction held 6 bases outside the gene matches. Germline V CDR1 and CDR2: SGHNT, YYREEE (reference sequence). CDR3 DNA sequence: TGTGCCAGCATGATACAGGGGGTCAACACTGAAGCTTTCTTT. Translating it yields CASMIQGVNTEAFF.

Ten or more counts support this clonotype. CDR3 protein: CASSVRAGTGELFF. The CDR3 nucleotides are TGCGCCAGCAGTGTTAGGGCGGGCACCGGGGAGCTGTTTTTT. The chain joins TRBV10-1 to TRBJ2-2; D may be TRBD2 (5 bases). This CDR3 has 14 amino acids. Germline values: CDR1 WNHNN, CDR2 SYGVQD (reference sequence). V lost 4 bases to trimming and J lost 4 bases, with 10 bases between them.

This clonotype was detected many times. The rearrangement uses TRBV4-1 and TRBJ2-1, with D uncertain. The V gene's germline CDR1 is MGHRA and CDR2 YSYEKL. The ends were cut back, 6 bases at V and 7 bases at J, with 7 bases in the middle. The CDR3 totals 11 residues. The CDR3 sequence is CASRFGNEQFF. CDR3 DNA sequence: TGCGCCAGCAGGTTTGGGAATGAGCAGTTCTTC.